Following are 8 T cell receptor beta chains from one sample sequenced in a study of CD8 T cells in Susac syndrome. With random hexamers, about 0.5 to 1 ug RNA was reverse transcribed. TCRdb processed the immunoSEQ multiplex PCR reads anew with MiXCR; each CDR3 protein has one entry. Among some 160,000 distinct CDR3 sequences listed, approximately 90% were seen once. Specimen: CD4+ T cells from PBMCs. The source is a human donor in good health.

The V call is TRBV6-6, the J call TRBJ2-3, with D possibly being TRBD2 (6 bases). V shed 4 bases and J shed 0 bases, with 14 bases lying between them. The CDR3 loop spans 16 amino acids. Germline values: CDR1 MNHNY, CDR2 SVGAGI (reference sequence). CDR3 sequence reads: CASSSRLGSSTDTQYF. CDR3 nucleotides: TGTGCCAGCAGTTCGAGACTAGGTTCTAGCACAGATACGCAGTATTTT.

The rearrangement uses TRBV19 and TRBJ1-1, with D tentatively TRBD1 (5 bases). CDR1 is LNHDA and CDR2 is SQIVND in the germline V gene (reference sequence). This CDR3 spans 13 amino acids. V was shortened by 5 bases and J by 6 bases, with 13 bases between the two germline ends. The CDR3: CASSPHTGAEAFF. The CDR3, as DNA: TGTGCCAGTAGTCCCCACACAGGCGCTGAAGCTTTCTTT.

V is TRBV20-1 and J is TRBJ2-5; 8 nucleotides line up with TRBD2. The CDR3 runs 13 residues. Germline V gene lookup returns CDR1 DFQATT and CDR2 SNEGSKA (reference sequence). As DNA, the CDR3 is TGCAGCCTTGGGACTAGAGTACAAGAGACCCAGTACTTC. Its translation: CSLGTRVQETQYF.

In this sample, this clonotype turned up once. The rearrangement uses TRBV4-3 and TRBJ2-3; TRBD1 matches 9 bases. This CDR3 comprises 16 residues. Trimming cost V 0 bases and J 8 bases; bases outside gene matches: 9. Germline-derived CDR1 and CDR2 are LGHNA and YSLEER. The DNA for the CDR3 is TGCGCCAGCAGCCAAGACATCCCGACAGGGGGAACTACGCAGTATTTT. This gives the protein CASSQDIPTGGTTQYF.

The chain links TRBV20-1 to TRBJ1-1; no clear D. Germline V gene lookup returns CDR1 DFQATT and CDR2 SNEGSKA (reference sequence). This CDR3 comprises 15 residues. The ends were cut back, 0 bases at V and 5 bases at J, with 16 bases in the middle. The CDR3, as DNA: TGCAGTGCTAGAGATCGTAGATACGGCGGGACTGAAGCTTTCTTT. Translated: CSARDRRYGGTEAFF.

V is TRBV19 and J is TRBJ1-5; TRBD1 matches 7 bases. The CDR3 sequence is 17 residues long. V dropped 4 bases and J dropped 0; count of bases not matched to a gene: 9. CDR1 is LNHDA, CDR2 SQIVND, per germline (reference sequence). The CDR3, as DNA: TGTGCCAGTAGTACCCAGGGACAGACACGTAGCAATCAGCCCCAGCATTTT. It codes for CASSTQGQTRSNQPQHF.

This chain uses TRBV7-2 with TRBJ2-1; 9 bases map to TRBD2. The CDR3 sequence is 15 residues long. Per the germline V gene, CDR1 is SGHTA and CDR2 is FQGNSA. V shed 2 bases and J 5 bases; nucleotides not matched to a gene: 4. The CDR3 region has the DNA TGTGCCAGCAGCTTACAGGCTAGCGGGAACAATGAGCAGTTCTTC. Amino acid sequence: CASSLQASGNNEQFF.

The chain carries TRBV5-1 and TRBJ1-6, with 7 bases matching TRBD1. The V gene's germline CDR1 is SGHRS and CDR2 YFSETQ. The CDR3 extends over 16 amino acids. V lost 4 bases and J lost 6; bases outside the gene matches: 10. DNA for the CDR3: TGCGCCAGCAGCCAGGAGGGACAGTGGAGTAATTCACCCCTCCACTTT. It yields the protein CASSQEGQWSNSPLHF.